This entry features one TCR beta chain sequence. The sample belongs to a study of blood T cell repertoires in COVID-19. Study context: Sample material is recorded as cDNA or gDNA derived from T cells, B-cell-depleted T cells, or PBMCs.

Per the authors' pipeline: Amplified reference gene primers provided the basis for estimating nucleated cell counts. Measured with immunoSEQ multiplex PCR; TCRdb has only the in-frame clones, and not every one. The V and J calls and clone size were taken over from that table, and D and trimming were inferred from the DNA. The repertoire holds 25,000 to 30,000 clones, with roughly 93% as singletons. Trimming cost V 3 bases and J 9 bases; bases outside gene matches: 8. The CDR3 has 15 residues. Germline V gene sequence: CDR1 MGHDK, CDR2 SYGVNS. Specimen: peripheral blood. This sequence joins TRBV25-1 and TRBJ2-3; 11 bases line up with TRBD2. This receptor was taken from a woman in her 70s with COVID-19, enrolled during active disease. CDR3 in amino acids: CASSDPLAGVQTQYF. The CDR3, as DNA: TGTGCCAGCAGTGATCCACTAGCGGGGGTCCAAACGCAGTATTTT.